Shown below are 2 T cell receptor delta chains from a single sample sequenced in a study of gamma-delta chains in newborns, infants, children. TCRdb re-called the reads with CATT. This table has about 6,400 delta-chain clones, roughly 2.5% appearing once. The specimen was blood. Receptor source: a child who was a newborn, infant or young child, either healthy, febrile or measles-vaccinated (not recorded which).

By frequency in the sample, this clone is medium-sized. Other DNA sequences in the same sample also yield this CDR3. The gene calls are TRDV2 and TRDJ3, with a weak D call TRDD3 (5 bases). Trimming removed 0 bases from V and 0 bases from J, with 11 bases in between. Per the germline V gene, CDR1 is GEAIGNYY and CDR2 is EKD. CDR3 length: 18 amino acids. The CDR3 DNA sequence: TGTGCCTGTGACACCGGGGACGCCAGCTCCTGGGACACCCGACAGATGTTTTTC. Translated: CACDTGDASSWDTRQMFF.

Comment on this clone: Given a far larger clone just one base away, this is likely a sequencing read error. J is TRDJ1 and V is TRDV2, with 8 bases lining up with TRDD3. CDR1 and CDR2 (germline): GEAIGNYY, EKD. The CDR3 loop spans 14 amino acids. CDR3 sequence reads: CAGDILGDTDKLIF. The CDR3 DNA reads TGTGCCGGTGACATACTGGGGGACACCGATAAACTCATCTTT.